The following is a T cell receptor beta chain sequence with its context. Its target is not known. Sequencing was performed with immunoSEQ multiplex PCR; in TCRdb, only in-frame clones are kept and a portion is missing. There are fewer than 55,000 clones in the sample, none observed a single time. Germline V gives CDR1 MGHRA, CDR2 YSYEKL. V trimming: 0 bases; J trimming: 2 bases; junction bases outside the gene matches: 6. The CDR3 extends over 16 amino acids. The sample comes from a study of T cells after posttransplantation cyclophosphamide. Regarding the study as a whole: TRB clonality was highly associated with recipient CMV seropositivity and reactivation. Blood and skin or GI T cell repertoires showed limited TRB overlap.

Sequencing was done on a sample of PBMCs. This clonotype was obtained from a man aged 35-49 years in good health, CMV-negative, and a related stem cell transplant donor. The chain carries TRBV4-1 and TRBJ2-7; 8 bases match TRBD1. CDR3 amino acids: CASSQDPQGATYEQYF. The CDR3, as DNA: TGCGCCAGCAGCCAAGACCCCCAGGGGGCTACCTACGAGCAGTACTTC.